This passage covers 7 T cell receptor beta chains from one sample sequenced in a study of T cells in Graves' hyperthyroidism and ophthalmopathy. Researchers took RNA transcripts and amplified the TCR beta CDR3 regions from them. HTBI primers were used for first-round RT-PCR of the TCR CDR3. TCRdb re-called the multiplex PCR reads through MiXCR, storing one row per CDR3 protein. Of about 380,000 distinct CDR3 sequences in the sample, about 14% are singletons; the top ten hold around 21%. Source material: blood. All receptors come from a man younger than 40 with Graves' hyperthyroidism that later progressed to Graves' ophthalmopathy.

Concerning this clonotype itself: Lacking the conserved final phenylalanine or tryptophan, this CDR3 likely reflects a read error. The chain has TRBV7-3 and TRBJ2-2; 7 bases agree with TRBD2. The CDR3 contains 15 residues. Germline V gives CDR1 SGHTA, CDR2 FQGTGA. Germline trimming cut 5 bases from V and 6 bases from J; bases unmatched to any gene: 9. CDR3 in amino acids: CASSLGTSEPGELFS. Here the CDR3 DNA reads TGTGCCAGCAGCCTCGGCACTAGCGAACCCGGGGAGCTGTTTTCT.

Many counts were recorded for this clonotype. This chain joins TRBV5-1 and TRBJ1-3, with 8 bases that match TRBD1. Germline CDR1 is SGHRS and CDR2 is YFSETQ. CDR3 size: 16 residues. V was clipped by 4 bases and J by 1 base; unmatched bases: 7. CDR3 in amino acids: CASSIQGATSGNTIYF. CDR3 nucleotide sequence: TGCGCCAGCAGCATCCAGGGGGCGACTTCTGGAAACACCATATATTTT.

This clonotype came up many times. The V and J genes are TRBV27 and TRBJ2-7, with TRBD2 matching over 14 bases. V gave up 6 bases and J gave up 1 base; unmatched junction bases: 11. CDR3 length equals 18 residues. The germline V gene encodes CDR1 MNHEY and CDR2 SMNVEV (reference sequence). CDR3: CASSLSGTSGGPSYEQYF. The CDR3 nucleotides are TGTGCCAGCAGCCTATCCGGGACTAGCGGGGGACCGTCCTACGAGCAGTACTTC.

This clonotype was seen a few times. Here the CDR3 reads CASSWRGGPRGSNQPQHF. CDR3 in DNA: TGTGCCAGCAGCTGGCGTGGGGGGCCTCGGGGGAGCAATCAGCCCCAGCATTTT. The chain carries TRBV5-6 and TRBJ1-5; D perhaps matches TRBD1 (6 bases). The V and J ends lost 3 bases and 1 base respectively, with 20 bases between them. The CDR3 spans 18 residues. Germline V gives CDR1 SGHDT, CDR2 YYEEEE.

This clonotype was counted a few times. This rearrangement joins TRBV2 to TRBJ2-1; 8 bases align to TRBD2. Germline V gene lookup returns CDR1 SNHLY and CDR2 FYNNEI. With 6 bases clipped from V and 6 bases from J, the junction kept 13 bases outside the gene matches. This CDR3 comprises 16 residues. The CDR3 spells CASRKTRGGASNEQFF. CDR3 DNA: TGTGCCAGCAGAAAAACCCGGGGGGGCGCCTCCAATGAGCAGTTCTTC.

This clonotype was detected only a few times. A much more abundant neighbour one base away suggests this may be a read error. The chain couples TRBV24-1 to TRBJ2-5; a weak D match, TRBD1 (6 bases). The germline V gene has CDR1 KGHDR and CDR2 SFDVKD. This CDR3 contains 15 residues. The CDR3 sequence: CAASDPGTTGETQYF. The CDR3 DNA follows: TGTGCCGCCAGTGATCCCGGGACAACTGGTGAGACCCAGTACTTC.

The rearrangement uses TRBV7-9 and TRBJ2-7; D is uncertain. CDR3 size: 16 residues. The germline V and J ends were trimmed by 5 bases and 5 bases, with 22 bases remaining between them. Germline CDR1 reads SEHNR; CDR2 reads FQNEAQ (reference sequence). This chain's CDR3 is CASSPPTASLTHEQYF. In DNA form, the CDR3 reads TGTGCCAGCAGCCCCCCGACGGCTAGTCTTACCCACGAGCAGTACTTC.